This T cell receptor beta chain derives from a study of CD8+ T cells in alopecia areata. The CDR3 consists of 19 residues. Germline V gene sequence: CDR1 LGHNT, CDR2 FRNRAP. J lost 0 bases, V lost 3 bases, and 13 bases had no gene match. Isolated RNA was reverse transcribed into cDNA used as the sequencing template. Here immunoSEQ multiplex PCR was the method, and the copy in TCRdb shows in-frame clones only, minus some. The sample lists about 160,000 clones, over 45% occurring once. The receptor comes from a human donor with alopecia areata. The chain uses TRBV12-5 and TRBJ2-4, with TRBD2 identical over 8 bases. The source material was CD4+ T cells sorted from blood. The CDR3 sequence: CASGFTGGTPGIAKNIQYF. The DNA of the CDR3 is TGTGCTAGTGGTTTTACGGGGGGGACGCCAGGAATAGCCAAAAACATTCAGTACTTC.